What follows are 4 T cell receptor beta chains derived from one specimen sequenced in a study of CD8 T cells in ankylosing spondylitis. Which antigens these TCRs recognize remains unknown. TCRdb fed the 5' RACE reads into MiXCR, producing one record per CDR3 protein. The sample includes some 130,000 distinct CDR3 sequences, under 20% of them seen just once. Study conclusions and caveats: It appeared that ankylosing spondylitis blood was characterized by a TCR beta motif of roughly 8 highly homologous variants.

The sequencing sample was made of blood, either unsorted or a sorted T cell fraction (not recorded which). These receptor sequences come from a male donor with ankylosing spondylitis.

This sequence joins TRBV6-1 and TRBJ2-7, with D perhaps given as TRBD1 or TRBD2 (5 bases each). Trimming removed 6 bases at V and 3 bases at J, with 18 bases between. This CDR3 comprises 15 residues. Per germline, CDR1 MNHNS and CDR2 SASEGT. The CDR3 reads CASSLIGQGDYEQYF. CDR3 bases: TGTGCCAGCAGCCTTATTGGGCAGGGAGACTACGAGCAGTACTTC.

CDR3 nucleotide sequence: TGTGCCAGCAGCTTGGTAGCGGGATCAGATACGCAGTATTTT. It yields the protein CASSLVAGSDTQYF. The genes are TRBV7-7 and TRBJ2-3, with 8 bases lining up with TRBD2. V was clipped by 3 bases and J by 4 bases; unmatched bases: 3. Germline lookup yields CDR1 SSHAT and CDR2 FNYEAQ (reference sequence). This CDR3 is 14 amino acids long.

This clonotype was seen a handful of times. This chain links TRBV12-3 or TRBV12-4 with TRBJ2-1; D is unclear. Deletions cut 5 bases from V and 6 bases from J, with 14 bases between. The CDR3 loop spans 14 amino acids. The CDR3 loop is CASSPTGYTNEQFF. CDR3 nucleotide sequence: TGTGCCAGCAGTCCTACGGGCTACACCAATGAGCAGTTCTTC.

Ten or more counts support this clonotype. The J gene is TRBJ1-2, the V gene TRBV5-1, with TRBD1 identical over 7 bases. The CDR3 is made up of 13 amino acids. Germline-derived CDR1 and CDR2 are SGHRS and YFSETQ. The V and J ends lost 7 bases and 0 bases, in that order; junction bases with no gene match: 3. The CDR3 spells CASRDSSNYGYTF. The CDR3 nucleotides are TGCGCCAGCCGGGACAGTTCTAACTATGGCTACACCTTC.